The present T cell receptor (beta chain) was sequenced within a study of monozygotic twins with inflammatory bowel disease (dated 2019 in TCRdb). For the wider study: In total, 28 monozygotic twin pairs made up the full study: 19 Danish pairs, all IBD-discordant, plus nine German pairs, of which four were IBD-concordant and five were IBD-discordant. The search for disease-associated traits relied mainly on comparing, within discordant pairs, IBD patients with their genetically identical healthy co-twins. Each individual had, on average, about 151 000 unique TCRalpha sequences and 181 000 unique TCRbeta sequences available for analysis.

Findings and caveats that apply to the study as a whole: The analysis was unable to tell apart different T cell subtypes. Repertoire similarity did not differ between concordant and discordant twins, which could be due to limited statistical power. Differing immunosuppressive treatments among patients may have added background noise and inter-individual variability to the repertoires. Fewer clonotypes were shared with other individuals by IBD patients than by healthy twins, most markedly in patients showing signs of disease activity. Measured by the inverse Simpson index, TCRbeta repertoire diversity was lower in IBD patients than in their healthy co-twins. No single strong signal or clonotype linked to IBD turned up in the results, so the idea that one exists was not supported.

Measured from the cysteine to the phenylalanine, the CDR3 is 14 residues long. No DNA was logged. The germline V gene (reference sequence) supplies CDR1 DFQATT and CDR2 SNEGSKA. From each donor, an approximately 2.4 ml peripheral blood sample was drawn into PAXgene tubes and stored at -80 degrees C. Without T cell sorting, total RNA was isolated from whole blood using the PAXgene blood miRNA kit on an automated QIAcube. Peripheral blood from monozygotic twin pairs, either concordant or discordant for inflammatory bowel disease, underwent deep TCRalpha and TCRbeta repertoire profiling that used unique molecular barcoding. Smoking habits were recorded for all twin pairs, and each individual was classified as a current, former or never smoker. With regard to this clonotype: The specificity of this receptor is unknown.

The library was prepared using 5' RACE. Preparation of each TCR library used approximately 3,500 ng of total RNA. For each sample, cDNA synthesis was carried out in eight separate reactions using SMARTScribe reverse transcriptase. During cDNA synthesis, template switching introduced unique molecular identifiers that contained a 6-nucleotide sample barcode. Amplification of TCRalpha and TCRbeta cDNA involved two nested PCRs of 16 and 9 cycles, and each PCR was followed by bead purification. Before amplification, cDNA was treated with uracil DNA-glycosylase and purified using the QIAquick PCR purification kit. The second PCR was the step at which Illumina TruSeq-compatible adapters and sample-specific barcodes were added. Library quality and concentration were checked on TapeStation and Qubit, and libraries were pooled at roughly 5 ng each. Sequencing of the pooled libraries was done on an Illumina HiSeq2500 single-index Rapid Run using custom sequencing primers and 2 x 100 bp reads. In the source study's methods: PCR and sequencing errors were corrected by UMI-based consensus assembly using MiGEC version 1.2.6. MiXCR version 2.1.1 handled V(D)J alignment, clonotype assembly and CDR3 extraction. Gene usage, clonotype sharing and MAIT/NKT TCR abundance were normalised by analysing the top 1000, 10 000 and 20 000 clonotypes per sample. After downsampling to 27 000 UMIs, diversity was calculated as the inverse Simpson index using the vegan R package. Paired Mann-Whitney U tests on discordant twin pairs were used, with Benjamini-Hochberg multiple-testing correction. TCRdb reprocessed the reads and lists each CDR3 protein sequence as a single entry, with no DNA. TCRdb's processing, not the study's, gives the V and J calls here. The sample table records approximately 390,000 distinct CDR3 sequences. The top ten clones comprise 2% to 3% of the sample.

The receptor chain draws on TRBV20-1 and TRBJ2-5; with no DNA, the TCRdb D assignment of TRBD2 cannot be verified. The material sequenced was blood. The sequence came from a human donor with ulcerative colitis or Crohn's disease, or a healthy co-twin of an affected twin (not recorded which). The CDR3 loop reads CSAIWPGGHETQYF.